This TCR beta chain was identified during a study of blood T cell repertoires in COVID-19. The wider study: PBMCs, B-cell-depleted T cells, or T cells provided the cDNA or gDNA that made up the material.

This CDR3 is 15 amino acids long. The V gene lost 0 bases and the J gene lost 7 bases, with 12 bases spanning the gap. Germline CDR1 reads SGHVS; CDR2 reads FNYEAQ. Per the original methods: Nucleated cell counts were estimated from reference gene primer amplification. The data were produced by immunoSEQ multiplex PCR, yet TCRdb's version contains in-frame clones alone and is incomplete. V, J and clone size were drawn from that table, and D and trimming were deduced from the DNA. The profile covers approximately 90,000 clones, with more than 65% appearing a single time and roughly 6% taken by the ten largest.

V and J are TRBV7-6 and TRBJ1-4; D not resolved. The receptor was derived from a man between 65 and 79 years old with COVID-19, enrolled during active disease. The material sequenced was peripheral blood. The CDR3 spells CASSLAAAGGEKLFF. The CDR3, as DNA: TGTGCCAGCAGCTTAGCGGCAGCGGGCGGTGAAAAACTGTTTTTT.